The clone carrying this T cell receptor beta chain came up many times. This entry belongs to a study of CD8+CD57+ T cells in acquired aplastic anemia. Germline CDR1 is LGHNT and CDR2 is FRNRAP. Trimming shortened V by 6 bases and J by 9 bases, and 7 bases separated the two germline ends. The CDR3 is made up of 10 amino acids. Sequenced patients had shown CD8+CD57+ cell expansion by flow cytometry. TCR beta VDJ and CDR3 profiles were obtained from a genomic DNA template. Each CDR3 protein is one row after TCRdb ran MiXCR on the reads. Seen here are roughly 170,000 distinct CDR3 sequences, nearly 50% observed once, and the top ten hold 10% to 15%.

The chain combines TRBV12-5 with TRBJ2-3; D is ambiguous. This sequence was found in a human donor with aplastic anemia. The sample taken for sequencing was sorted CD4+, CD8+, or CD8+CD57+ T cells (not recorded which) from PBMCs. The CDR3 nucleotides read TGTGCTAGTGGGGTTTCGACGCAGTATTTT. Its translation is CASGVSTQYF.